This T cell receptor (beta chain) was sequenced for a study of blood T cell repertoires in COVID-19. Study-level background: Italy, Spain and the United States were the sources of the convalescent and acute COVID-19 samples. PBMCs, B-cell-depleted T cells, or T cells provided the cDNA or gDNA that made up the material.

This clone showed up just a few times. Germline V gene data show CDR1 as MDHEN and CDR2 as SYDVKM. The V end was cut by 6 bases, the J end by 3 bases, with 15 bases between. This CDR3 spans 16 amino acids. Authors' data handling: Estimation of nucleated cell counts was performed using reference gene primer amplification. Sequenced by immunoSEQ multiplex PCR; TCRdb stores in-frame clones only, minus some. That table gives V, J and clone size, and the DNA gave D and trimming. The table shows 120,000 or so clones, with about 80% occurring only once. The sequence was collected from a man in his forties with active or convalescent COVID-19. Sequencing used peripheral blood. The chain links TRBV28 to TRBJ1-6, with D possibly matching TRBD1 (5 bases). The DNA of the CDR3 is TGTGCCAGCAGCCCCGCCGACAGAAGCTATAATTCACCCCTCCACTTT. It yields the protein CASSPADRSYNSPLHF.